One and the same sample provided the 26 T cell receptor beta chains below, sequenced in a study of shared clonotypes between healthy human individuals. The data were produced by immunoSEQ multiplex PCR, yet TCRdb's version contains in-frame clones alone and is incomplete. The profile shows 1.5 million to 2.5 million clones, around 96% of them singletons. Naive CD8 cells comprised CD45RO-negative, CCR7-positively selected cells, excluding terminally differentiated effector memory CD45RA+ cells. Sequencing used naive CD8+ T cells sorted from blood. These receptors all stem from a man younger than 30 in good health.

The chain carries TRBV27 and TRBJ2-1, with TRBD2 identical over 7 bases. The length of the CDR3 is 15 residues. Germline loops: CDR1 MNHEY, CDR2 SMNVEV (reference sequence). V was clipped by 3 bases and J by 5 bases; unmatched bases: 7. CDR3: CASSFVLAGNNEQFF. CDR3 nucleotides: TGTGCCAGCAGTTTCGTTTTAGCGGGTAACAATGAGCAGTTCTTC.

The chain is built from TRBV7-6 and TRBJ1-1; D perhaps matches TRBD1 (6 bases). This CDR3 is built from 14 residues. CDR1 and CDR2 from the germline V gene are SGHVS and FNYEAQ. With 4 bases removed from V and 1 base from J, the gap between germline ends came to 10 bases. This CDR3 reads CASSSGGQNTEAFF. The CDR3 coding sequence is TGTGCCAGCAGCTCCGGGGGCCAGAACACTGAAGCTTTCTTT.

The chain carries TRBV5-1 and TRBJ2-7; 8 bases line up with TRBD1. Germline values: CDR1 SGHRS, CDR2 YFSETQ. Trimming removed 0 bases from V and 5 bases from J; junction bases left unmatched: 1. The CDR3 sequence is 13 residues long. The chain's CDR3 is CASSLVDRDEQYF. CDR3 DNA: TGCGCCAGCAGCTTGGTGGACAGGGACGAGCAGTACTTC.

The rearrangement joins TRBV5-8 to TRBJ2-2; 7 positions agree with TRBD1. Germline values: CDR1 SGHTS, CDR2 YDEGEE. V was pared by 4 bases and J by 1 base, with 7 bases of the junction left unmatched. This CDR3 is 16 amino acids long. CDR3 sequence (DNA): TGTGCCAGCAGCATTCAGGGACAGTTGAACACCGGGGAGCTGTTTTTT. Translation: CASSIQGQLNTGELFF.

V gene TRBV20-1 combines with J gene TRBJ2-7; the D gene could be TRBD1 or TRBD2 (6 bases each). The CDR3 runs to 11 residues. Per the germline V gene, CDR1 is DFQATT and CDR2 is SNEGSKA (reference sequence). The CDR3 DNA reads as TGCAGCGTCGGCGGGACACAGGAGCAGTACTTC. It codes for CSVGGTQEQYF.

V gene TRBV27 combines with J gene TRBJ1-5, with D uncertain. Germline V gives CDR1 MNHEY, CDR2 SMNVEV (reference sequence). This CDR3 contains 15 residues. Trimming took off 6 bases at V and 0 bases at J, with 12 bases between the two ends. CDR3 amino acids: CASSLGSSSNQPQHF. CDR3 coding DNA: TGTGCCAGCAGCCTCGGGTCATCTAGCAATCAGCCCCAGCATTTT.

The V and J genes are TRBV19 and TRBJ1-5; 7 bases align to TRBD1. This CDR3 is built from 14 residues. CDR1 LNHDA and CDR2 SQIVND come from the germline V gene (reference sequence). The V segment lost 0 bases and the J segment 6 bases; nucleotides outside the gene matches: 2. The CDR3 DNA follows: TGTGCCAGTAGTATAGAAACAGGGGTTCAGCCCCAGCATTTT. It encodes CASSIETGVQPQHF.

V gene TRBV4-1 combines with J gene TRBJ2-7, with TRBD1 matching over 9 bases. V lost 0 bases to trimming and J lost 1 base; unmatched junction nucleotides: 4. In germline, CDR1 is MGHRA, CDR2 YSYEKL. There are 16 residues in the CDR3. The chain's CDR3 is CASSQDYGTGSYEQYF. The CDR3, as DNA: TGCGCCAGCAGCCAAGATTACGGGACAGGGTCCTACGAGCAGTACTTC.

The chain has TRBV13 and TRBJ1-1, with unresolved D. Germline V gene data show CDR1 as PRHDT and CDR2 as FYEKMQ (reference sequence). Deletions cut 5 bases from V and 4 bases from J, with 11 bases between. The CDR3 totals 13 residues. CDR3 sequence: CASSPMRATEAFF. CDR3 DNA: TGTGCCAGCAGCCCGATGAGGGCCACTGAAGCTTTCTTT. Based on the CDR3 plus reference TRBV13 and TRBJ1-1, the full variable domain is AAGVIQSPRHLIKEKRETATLKCYPIPRHDTVYWYQQGPGQDPQFLISFYEKMQSDKGSIPDRFSAQQFSDYHSELNMSSLELGDSALYFCASSPMRATEAFFGQGTRLTVV.

To note about this clone: This CDR3 is also generated by other DNA sequences in the sample. The V call is TRBV27, the J call TRBJ2-3, with no clear D. The germline V gene encodes CDR1 MNHEY and CDR2 SMNVEV (reference sequence). Trimming stripped 3 bases from V and 0 bases from J, with 4 bases between. This CDR3 has 13 residues. The CDR3 protein is CASSLVSTDTQYF. The CDR3 bases are TGTGCCAGCAGTTTGGTTAGCACAGATACGCAGTATTTT.

This clone was recorded once. The chain is built from TRBV28 and TRBJ2-3; D tentatively reads TRBD1 or TRBD2 (5 bases each). The CDR3 runs to 14 residues. CDR1 MDHEN and CDR2 SYDVKM come from the germline V gene. Trimming left V 5 bases short and J 6 bases short, with 15 bases between. CDR3 DNA: TGTGCCAGCAGTCCTCGGGACCTTTGGGATACGCAGTATTTT. Translating it yields CASSPRDLWDTQYF.

Concerning this clone itself: Other DNA sequences in this sample translate to the same CDR3. This sequence joins TRBV9 and TRBJ2-7, with 7 positions matching TRBD2. The CDR3 extends over 14 amino acids. Looked up from germline, CDR1 is SGDLS and CDR2 is YYNGEE. V dropped 4 bases and J dropped 2; count of bases not matched to a gene: 6. The CDR3 spells CASSPGGGTYEQYF. The DNA for the CDR3 is TGTGCCAGCAGCCCTGGCGGGGGTACCTACGAGCAGTACTTC.

The CDR3 is CAISEDRSNQPQHF. The DNA for the CDR3 is TGTGCCATCAGTGAGGACCGGAGCAATCAGCCCCAGCATTTT. The chain uses TRBV10-3 and TRBJ1-5; D is undetermined. Germline V CDR1 and CDR2: ENHRY, SYGVKD. This CDR3 region has 14 residues. V lost 2 bases, J lost 1 base, and 6 bases lay in between.

The chain links TRBV27 to TRBJ1-4, with a possible D match to TRBD1 (5 bases). The CDR3 is 14 residues long. Germline lookup yields CDR1 MNHEY and CDR2 SMNVEV (reference sequence). Trimming shortened V by 8 bases and J by 8 bases, and 18 bases separated the two germline ends. CDR3 sequence: CASSRDPGYEKLFF. CDR3 coding DNA: TGTGCCAGCTCACGGGACCCGGGCTACGAAAAACTGTTTTTT.

This clone is a singleton in its sample. The rearrangement uses TRBV19 and TRBJ2-7; D is possibly TRBD1 (5 bases). This CDR3 spans 15 amino acids. Deletions cut 0 bases from V and 2 bases from J, with 11 bases between. Germline loops: CDR1 LNHDA, CDR2 SQIVND (reference sequence). The CDR3 DNA follows: TGTGCCAGTAGTATAGATCAGCAGGGCGCCTACGAGCAGTACTTC. Translation: CASSIDQQGAYEQYF.

This sequence joins TRBV28 and TRBJ2-1, with D tentatively TRBD1 (5 bases). The CDR3 sequence is 15 residues long. Germline V gene sequence: CDR1 MDHEN, CDR2 SYDVKM. V was pared by 5 bases and J by 0 bases, with 11 bases between. The CDR3 region has the DNA TGTGCCAGCAGTAAAGACAGTAGCTCCTACAATGAGCAGTTCTTC. It yields the protein CASSKDSSSYNEQFF.

A single count supports this clone. The chain couples TRBV27 to TRBJ2-2, with TRBD2 matching 10 bases. Germline V gene data show CDR1 as MNHEY and CDR2 as SMNVEV (reference sequence). CDR3 length equals 18 residues. Trimming removed 4 bases from V and 2 bases from J; junction bases left unmatched: 10. The CDR3 spells CASSSIGEREGNTGELFF. The CDR3 DNA reads as TGTGCCAGCAGTTCGATCGGGGAGCGGGAGGGCAACACCGGGGAGCTGTTTTTT.

This chain joins TRBV5-4 and TRBJ2-3; a weak D match, TRBD2 (6 bases). Trimming pared 0 bases from V and 0 bases from J, leaving 14 bases between. This CDR3 spans 17 amino acids. Germline V gives CDR1 SGHNT, CDR2 YYREEE (reference sequence). The CDR3 protein is CASSLDGRGASTDTQYF. CDR3 in DNA: TGTGCCAGCAGCTTGGACGGGCGGGGTGCTAGCACAGATACGCAGTATTTT. Full variable domain (rest looked up from reference TRBV5-4 and TRBJ2-3): ETGVTQSPTHLIKTRGQQVTLRCSSQSGHNTVSWYQQALGQGPQFIFQYYREEENGRGNFPPRFSGLQFPNYSSELNVNALELDDSALYLCASSLDGRGASTDTQYFGPGTRLTVL.

This clone was picked up one time. The chain joins TRBV27 to TRBJ2-2, with 11 bases that match TRBD1. The CDR3 totals 17 residues. Germline trimming cut 4 bases from V and 5 bases from J; bases unmatched to any gene: 9. CDR1 MNHEY and CDR2 SMNVEV come from the germline V gene (reference sequence). CDR3 residues: CASSSLRTGGETGELFF. The CDR3 region has the DNA TGTGCCAGCAGTTCCCTACGGACAGGGGGCGAGACCGGGGAGCTGTTTTTT.

J is TRBJ2-7 and V is TRBV7-9; 7 bases fit TRBD2. This CDR3 comprises 13 residues. J lost 6 bases, V lost 6 bases, and 8 bases had no gene match. Germline V gene lookup returns CDR1 SEHNR and CDR2 FQNEAQ (reference sequence). The CDR3 coding sequence is TGTGCCAGCAGGGGTGAGCGGGACCGCGAGCAGTACTTC. Its translation: CASRGERDREQYF.

The V and J genes are TRBV28 and TRBJ2-1; 8 bases align to TRBD1. With 5 bases clipped from V and 9 bases from J, the junction kept 12 bases outside the gene matches. Germline-derived CDR1 and CDR2 are MDHEN and SYDVKM. The CDR3 contains 15 residues. CDR3 DNA sequence: TGTGCCAGCAGTCCCCGAGGACAGGGTTTGGGTGAGCAGTTCTTC. Translated, it gives CASSPRGQGLGEQFF. Supplemented by reference TRBV28 and TRBJ2-1, the full variable domain reads DVKVTQSSRYLVKRTGEKVFLECVQDMDHENMFWYRQDPGLGLRLIYFSYDVKMKEKGDIPEGYSVSREKKERFSLILESASTNQTSMYLCASSPRGQGLGEQFFGPGTRLTVL.

The chain links TRBV6-5 to TRBJ1-6; D unresolved. This CDR3 is 13 amino acids long. The ends were cut back, 3 bases at V and 9 bases at J, with 9 bases in the middle. Germline CDR1 reads MNHEY; CDR2 reads SVGAGI. CDR3 residues: CASSYEAFSPLHF. CDR3 nucleotides: TGTGCCAGCAGTTATGAGGCATTTTCACCCCTCCACTTT.

This clone was detected only once. The chain links TRBV9 to TRBJ1-1, with 7 bases aligning to TRBD1. Losses at the gene ends were 3 bases for V and 0 bases for J; bases not matched to a gene: 11. This CDR3 is built from 17 residues. Germline V gives CDR1 SGDLS, CDR2 YYNGEE. The CDR3 nucleotides read TGTGCCAGCAGCGCAATAGGTTTAACAGGGGTGAACACTGAAGCTTTCTTT. Amino acids: CASSAIGLTGVNTEAFF.

This chain joins TRBV4-3 and TRBJ2-1; D possibly corresponds to TRBD2 (5 bases). Germline CDR1 reads LGHNA; CDR2 reads YSLEER. The CDR3 is made up of 13 amino acids. Trimming stripped 4 bases from V and 6 bases from J, with 10 bases between. The CDR3: CASSPGKGNEQFF. The DNA of the CDR3 is TGCGCCAGCAGCCCCGGGAAGGGCAATGAGCAGTTCTTC.

The chain couples TRBV4-2 to TRBJ1-1, with 7 bases fitting TRBD1. The V gene's germline CDR1 is LGHNA and CDR2 YNFKEQ. V shed 3 bases, J shed 4 bases, and the junction held 11 bases outside the gene matches. The CDR3 is 16 residues long. The CDR3 reads CASSHPTGEGGTEAFF. CDR3 coding DNA: TGTGCCAGCAGCCACCCCACAGGGGAGGGGGGCACTGAAGCTTTCTTT.

The V call is TRBV27, the J call TRBJ2-5; the D gene could be TRBD1 or TRBD2 (5 bases each). Per the germline V gene, CDR1 is MNHEY and CDR2 is SMNVEV (reference sequence). V lost 3 bases and J 4 bases, leaving 12 bases between the germline ends. This CDR3 comprises 14 residues. For the CDR3, the DNA is TGTGCCAGCAGTTTTCGGGACGGTGGAGAGACCCAGTACTTC. Translating gives CASSFRDGGETQYF.